Listed below are T cell receptor beta chains from one sample, sequenced in a study of OX40 agonist ivuxolimab in advanced cancers. The assay was immunoSEQ multiplex PCR, and TCRdb's table has in-frame clones only and misses some. The table records 60,000 or so clones, roughly 88% of them present only once. This material consisted of CD4+ or CD8+ T cells sorted from blood, taken in a trial of the OX40 agonist ivuxolimab. The source of these receptors is an adult with an advanced solid tumor such as melanoma, head and neck, liver or kidney cancer. CDR3s include the opening cysteine and the closing phenylalanine or tryptophan. The order of the fields is V gene, J gene, clone size, D gene, CDR3 protein, CDR3 DNA. The D gene is left open where the match is weak. Clone size appears in some rows only: once, few, many, or a class for an expanded clone.

TRBV15,TRBJ1-1,-,TRBD1,CATSTGGWGTEAFF,TGTGCCACCAGCACAGGGGGCTGGGGCACTGAAGCTTTCTTT
TRBV5-5,TRBJ1-2,-,-,CASSLLEGGNYGYTF,TGTGCCAGCAGCTTGTTGGAGGGTGGGAACTATGGCTACACCTTC
TRBV4-3,TRBJ2-3,-,-,CASSQERVGGATDTQYF,TGCGCCAGCAGCCAAGAAAGGGTTGGGGGAGCCACAGATACGCAGTATTTT
TRBV9,TRBJ1-1,-,TRBD1,CASSPRDRVYTEAFF,TGTGCCAGCAGCCCCCGGGACAGGGTGTACACTGAAGCTTTCTTT
TRBV2,TRBJ1-3,-,TRBD1,CARSQGDSGNTIYF,TGTGCCAGGTCACAGGGGGACTCTGGAAACACCATATATTTT
TRBV4-3,TRBJ1-2,-,-,CASSQADGQEGYGYTF,TGCGCCAGCAGCCAAGCGGACGGGCAGGAGGGCTATGGCTACACCTTC
TRBV6-5,TRBJ1-1,-,-,CASLLGQNTEAFF,TGTGCCAGCCTGCTGGGACAAAACACTGAAGCTTTCTTT
TRBV4-1,TRBJ1-2,few,-,CASSQGGSGYGYTF,TGCGCCAGCAGCCAAGGGGGCTCTGGCTATGGCTACACCTTC
TRBV7-9,TRBJ2-5,-,-,CASRAGTGTQYF,TGTGCCAGCAGAGCCGGGACGGGGACCCAGTACTTC
TRBV7-6,TRBJ2-1,-,-,CASSTDRAYNEQFF,TGTGCCAGCAGCACCGACCGTGCCTACAATGAGCAGTTCTTC
TRBV5-4,TRBJ2-7,-,TRBD2,CASSLSPGLVDYEQYF,TGTGCCAGCAGCTTGTCGCCGGGACTAGTTGATTACGAGCAGTACTTC
TRBV4-1,TRBJ2-1,once,TRBD2,CASSHRGLAGEDEQFF,TGCGCCAGCAGCCACCGTGGACTAGCGGGAGAGGATGAGCAGTTCTTC
TRBV11-2,TRBJ2-1,-,-,CASSLAGGGYNEQFF,TGTGCCAGCAGCTTAGCGGGCGGTGGGTACAATGAGCAGTTCTTC
TRBV29-1,TRBJ2-2,once,-,CSHRGATGELFF,TGCAGCCATAGGGGGGCGACCGGGGAGCTGTTTTTT
TRBV5-6,TRBJ1-5,once,-,CASSFEGSNQPQHF,TGTGCCAGCAGCTTTGAGGGGAGCAATCAGCCCCAGCATTTT
TRBV4-2,TRBJ2-5,-,TRBD1,CASSIPGQDGETQYF,TGTGCCAGCAGCATTCCGGGACAGGACGGGGAGACCCAGTACTTC
TRBV18,TRBJ2-5,-,TRBD2,CASSPGGRAETQYF,TGTGCCAGCTCCCCCGGGGGGAGAGCTGAGACCCAGTACTTC
TRBV6-1,TRBJ1-3,-,-,CASSEVDRPAGNTIYF,TGTGCCAGCAGTGAAGTCGACAGGCCTGCTGGAAACACCATATATTTT
TRBV27,TRBJ2-2,-,TRBD2,CASSLKLAGAFNTGELFF,TGTGCCAGCAGTTTAAAACTAGCGGGGGCCTTTAACACCGGGGAGCTGTTTTTT
TRBV15,TRBJ2-1,-,TRBD2,CATSRETSGYNEQFF,TGTGCCACCAGCAGGGAGACTAGCGGATACAATGAGCAGTTCTTC
TRBV28,TRBJ1-2,-,TRBD1,CASSLRGGDRAFGYTF,TGTGCCAGCAGTTTACGAGGGGGGGACAGGGCCTTTGGCTACACCTTC
TRBV4-3,TRBJ2-7,-,TRBD2,CASSQDRTGAGGEQYF,TGCGCCAGCAGCCAAGATCGAACCGGAGCGGGAGGCGAGCAGTACTTC
TRBV5-1,TRBJ2-7,-,-,CASSPSGTASYEQYF,TGCGCCAGCAGCCCGTCGGGGACGGCCTCCTACGAGCAGTACTTC
TRBV9,TRBJ2-7,-,-,CASSPAVSYEQYF,TGTGCCAGCAGCCCAGCCGTGTCCTACGAGCAGTACTTC
TRBV11-2,TRBJ1-1,-,-,CASSLGYSGRNRTEAFF,TGTGCCAGCAGCTTAGGATATTCGGGACGGAACCGGACTGAAGCTTTCTTT
TRBV4-1,TRBJ1-2,once,-,CASSQSGSGGYTF,TGCGCCAGCAGCCAATCTGGGAGCGGTGGCTACACCTTC
TRBV5-6,TRBJ1-2,-,-,CASSHPLTDNYGYTF,TGTGCCAGCAGCCACCCATTGACAGACAACTATGGCTACACCTTC
TRBV5-4,TRBJ1-1,-,TRBD1,CASSFRDRGRQGTEAFF,TGTGCCAGCAGCTTCAGGGACAGGGGGCGCCAAGGCACTGAAGCTTTCTTT
TRBV7-2,TRBJ2-1,-,-,CASSLEVGRPYNEQFF,TGTGCCAGCAGCTTAGAGGTGGGGCGACCCTACAATGAGCAGTTCTTC
TRBV11-2,TRBJ2-7,-,TRBD2,CASSLGLADYEQYF,TGTGCCAGCAGCTTGGGACTAGCGGATTACGAGCAGTACTTC
TRBV4-1,TRBJ2-1,-,-,CASSQDLRGGAYNEQFF,TGCGCCAGCAGCCAAGACCTTAGGGGCGGGGCTTACAATGAGCAGTTCTTC
TRBV5-4,TRBJ2-7,-,TRBD2,CATQPPGGEQYF,TGTGCCACCCAACCCCCGGGAGGCGAGCAGTACTTC
TRBV27,TRBJ1-2,-,-,CASSPFTPDILGRGYTF,TGTGCCAGCAGTCCCTTTACCCCGGACATCCTCGGGCGAGGCTACACCTTC
TRBV2,TRBJ2-1,-,-,CASSRPDNEQFF,TGTGCCAGCAGTCGGCCAGACAATGAGCAGTTCTTC
TRBV7-8,TRBJ2-1,-,-,CASSLAYGGNPFYNEQFF,TGTGCCAGCAGCTTAGCGTATGGGGGTAACCCCTTCTACAATGAGCAGTTCTTC
TRBV15,TRBJ1-1,once,-,CATRALTNTEAFF,TGTGCCACCCGGGCCCTGACGAACACTGAAGCTTTCTTT
TRBV2,TRBJ1-3,-,-,CASSPGPHFGNTIYF,TGTGCCAGCAGTCCGGGACCCCATTTTGGAAACACCATATATTTT
TRBV5-6,TRBJ1-1,-,-,CASNLKGTTEAFF,TGTGCCAGCAATTTAAAGGGGACCACTGAAGCTTTCTTT
TRBV7-9,TRBJ1-5,-,-,CASSAETGLQPQHF,TGTGCCAGCAGCGCCGAAACAGGGTTGCAGCCCCAGCATTTT
TRBV4-1,TRBJ1-2,-,-,CASSPRGGADGYTF,TGCGCCAGCAGCCCCAGGGGCGGGGCGGATGGCTACACCTTC
TRBV7-2,TRBJ1-1,-,-,CASSPLSQVEAFF,TGTGCCAGCAGCCCACTCAGTCAGGTTGAAGCTTTCTTT
TRBV6-8,TRBJ1-5,few,TRBD1,CASSPTRDRESNQPQHF,TGTGCCAGCAGCCCTACCAGGGACAGGGAATCCAATCAGCCCCAGCATTTT
TRBV19,TRBJ2-3,once,-,CASSIAASTDTQYF,TGTGCCAGTAGTATAGCGGCTAGCACAGATACGCAGTATTTT
TRBV10-1,TRBJ2-1,-,-,CASSESGDYDEQFF,TGCGCCAGCAGTGAGTCCGGTGATTACGATGAGCAGTTCTTC
TRBV4-1,TRBJ2-6,-,-,CASSHQDSGANVLTF,TGCGCCAGCAGCCATCAAGACTCTGGGGCCAACGTCCTGACTTTC
TRBV27,TRBJ2-7,-,-,CASSLSGEQYF,TGTGCCAGCAGTTTATCTGGCGAGCAGTACTTC
TRBV29-1,TRBJ2-5,-,-,CSVEDLTFTQETQYF,TGCAGCGTTGAAGATTTGACTTTCACCCAAGAGACCCAGTACTTC
TRBV6-5,TRBJ1-1,-,TRBD1,CASSYSGQAITEAFF,TGTGCCAGCAGTTACTCCGGACAGGCAATCACTGAAGCTTTCTTT
TRBV14,TRBJ1-6,-,TRBD1,CASSAGQGASPLHF,TGTGCCAGCAGCGCCGGACAGGGAGCTTCACCCCTCCACTTT
TRBV6-5,TRBJ1-1,-,-,CASSRLTGRDTEAFF,TGTGCCAGCAGTCGATTAACAGGGAGGGACACTGAAGCTTTCTTT
TRBV29-1,TRBJ2-1,-,TRBD1,CSVAGKTGAIHNEQFF,TGCAGCGTTGCGGGGAAAACAGGGGCTATCCACAATGAGCAGTTCTTC
TRBV19,TRBJ2-7,-,TRBD1,CASSDAGTGYEQYF,TGTGCCAGTAGCGACGCCGGGACAGGCTACGAGCAGTACTTC
TRBV27,TRBJ1-2,-,-,CASSSLLFPDFGYTF,TGTGCCAGCAGTTCCCTTCTATTTCCGGACTTCGGCTACACCTTC
TRBV4-3,TRBJ2-3,-,TRBD2,CASSQDGVSGTDTQYF,TGCGCCAGCAGCCAAGATGGTGTTAGCGGGACAGATACGCAGTATTTT
TRBV5-6,TRBJ2-3,-,TRBD1,CASSSPPGQDYF,TGTGCCAGCAGTTCGCCCCCGGGACAGGATTATTTT